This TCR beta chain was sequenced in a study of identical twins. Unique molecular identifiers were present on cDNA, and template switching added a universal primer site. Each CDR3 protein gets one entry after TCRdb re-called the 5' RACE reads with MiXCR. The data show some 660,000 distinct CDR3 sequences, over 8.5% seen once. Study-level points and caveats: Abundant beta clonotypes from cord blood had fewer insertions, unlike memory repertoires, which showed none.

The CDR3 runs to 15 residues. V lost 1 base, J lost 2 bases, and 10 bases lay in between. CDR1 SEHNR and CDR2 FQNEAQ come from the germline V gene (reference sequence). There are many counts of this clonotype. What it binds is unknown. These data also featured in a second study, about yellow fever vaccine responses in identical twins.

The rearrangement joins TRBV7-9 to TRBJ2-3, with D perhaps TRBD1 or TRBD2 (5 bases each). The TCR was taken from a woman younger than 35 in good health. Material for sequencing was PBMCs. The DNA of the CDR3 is TGTGCCAGCAGCTTAGGTCCAGGGACCACAGATACGCAGTATTTT. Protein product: CASSLGPGTTDTQYF.